This TCR beta chain stems from a study of OX40 agonist ivuxolimab in advanced cancers. Using immunoSEQ multiplex PCR, the repertoire was profiled, and TCRdb retains in-frame clones only, with some absent. The sample contains around 80,000 clones, roughly 84% of which appear only once. V was trimmed by 5 bases and J by 5 bases, leaving 10 bases between them. Germline V gene sequence: CDR1 SGHTA, CDR2 FQGNSA. This CDR3 has 13 residues. This rearrangement joins TRBV7-2 to TRBJ2-1; D might be TRBD2 (6 bases). The source material was CD4+ or CD8+ T cells sorted from blood, sampled in a trial of the OX40 agonist ivuxolimab. The clonotype comes from an adult with an advanced solid tumor such as melanoma, head and neck, liver or kidney cancer. The CDR3: CASSPRGNNEQFF. The CDR3 bases are TGTGCCAGCAGCCCCCGCGGGAACAATGAGCAGTTCTTC.